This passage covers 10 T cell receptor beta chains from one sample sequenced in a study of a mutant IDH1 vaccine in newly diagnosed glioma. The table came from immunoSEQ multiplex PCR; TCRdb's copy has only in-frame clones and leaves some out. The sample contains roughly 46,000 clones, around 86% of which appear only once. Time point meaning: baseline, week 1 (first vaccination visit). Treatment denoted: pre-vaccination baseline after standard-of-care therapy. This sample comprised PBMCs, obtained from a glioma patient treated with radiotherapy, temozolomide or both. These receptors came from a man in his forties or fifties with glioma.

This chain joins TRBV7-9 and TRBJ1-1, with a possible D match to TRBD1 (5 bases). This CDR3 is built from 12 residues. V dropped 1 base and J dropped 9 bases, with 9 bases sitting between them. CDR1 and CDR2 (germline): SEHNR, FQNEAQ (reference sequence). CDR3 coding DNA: TGTGCCAGCAGCTTAGAAGGGACTAAAGCTTTCTTT. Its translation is CASSLEGTKAFF. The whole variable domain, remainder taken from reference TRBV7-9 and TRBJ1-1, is DTGVSQNPRHKITKRGQNVTFRCDPISEHNRLYWYRQTLGQGPEFLTYFQNEAQLEKSRLLSDRFSAERPKGSFSTLEIQRTEQGDSAMYLCASSLEGTKAFFGQGTRLTVV.

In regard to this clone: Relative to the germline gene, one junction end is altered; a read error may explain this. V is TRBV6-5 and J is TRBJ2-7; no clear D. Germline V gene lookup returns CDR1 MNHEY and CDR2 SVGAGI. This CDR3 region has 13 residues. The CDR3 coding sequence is TGTGCCAGCAGTCGCGGCCCGGGTCGGGCTTCCCTCTTC. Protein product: CASSRGPGRASLF.

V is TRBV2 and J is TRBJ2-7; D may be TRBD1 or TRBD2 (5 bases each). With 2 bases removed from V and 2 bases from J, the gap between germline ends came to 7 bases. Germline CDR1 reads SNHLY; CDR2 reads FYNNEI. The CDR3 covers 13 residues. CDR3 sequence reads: CASSEQGAYEQYF. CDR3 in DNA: TGTGCCAGCAGTGAACAGGGAGCCTACGAGCAGTACTTC.

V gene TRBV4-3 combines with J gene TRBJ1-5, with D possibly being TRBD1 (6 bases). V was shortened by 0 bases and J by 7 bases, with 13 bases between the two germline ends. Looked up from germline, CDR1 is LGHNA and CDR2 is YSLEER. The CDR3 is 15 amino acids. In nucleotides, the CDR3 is TGCGCCAGCAGCCAAGAATGGGGGGCAGGCCAGCCCCAGCATTTT. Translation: CASSQEWGAGQPQHF.

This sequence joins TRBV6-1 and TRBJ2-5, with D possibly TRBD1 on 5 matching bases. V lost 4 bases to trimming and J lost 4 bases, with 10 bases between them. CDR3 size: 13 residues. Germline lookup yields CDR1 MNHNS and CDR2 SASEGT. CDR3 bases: TGTGCCAGCAGTGCCTGGGGCCCAGAGACCCAGTACTTC. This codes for CASSAWGPETQYF.

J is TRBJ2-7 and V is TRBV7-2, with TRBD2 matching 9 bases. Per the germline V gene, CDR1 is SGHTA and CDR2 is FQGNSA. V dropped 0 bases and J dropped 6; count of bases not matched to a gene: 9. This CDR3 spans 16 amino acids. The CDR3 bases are TGTGCCAGCAGCTTAGCGCCTCGCGGGAGGGCCTCCGAGCAGTACTTC. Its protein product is CASSLAPRGRASEQYF.

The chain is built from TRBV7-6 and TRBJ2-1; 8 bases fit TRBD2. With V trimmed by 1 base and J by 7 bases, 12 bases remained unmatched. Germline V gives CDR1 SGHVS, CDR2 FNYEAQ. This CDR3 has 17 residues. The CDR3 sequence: CASSLGPRAGGGNEQFF. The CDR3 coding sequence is TGTGCCAGCAGCTTAGGGCCCCGGGCGGGAGGCGGAAATGAGCAGTTCTTC.

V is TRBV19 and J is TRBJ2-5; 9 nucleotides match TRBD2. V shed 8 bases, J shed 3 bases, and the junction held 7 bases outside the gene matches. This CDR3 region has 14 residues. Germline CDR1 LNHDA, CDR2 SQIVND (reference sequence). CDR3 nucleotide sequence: TGTGCCAGTTCTACTAGCGGGCCTAAAGAGACCCAGTACTTC. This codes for CASSTSGPKETQYF. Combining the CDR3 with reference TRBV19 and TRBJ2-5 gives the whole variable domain DGGITQSPKYLFRKEGQNVTLSCEQNLNHDAMYWYRQDPGQGLRLIYYSQIVNDFQKGDIAEGYSVSREKKESFPLTVTSAQKNPTAFYLCASSTSGPKETQYFGPGTRLLVL.

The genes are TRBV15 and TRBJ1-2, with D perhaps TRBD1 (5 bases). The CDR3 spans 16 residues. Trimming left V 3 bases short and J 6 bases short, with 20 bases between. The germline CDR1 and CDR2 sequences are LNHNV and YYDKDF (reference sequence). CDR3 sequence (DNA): TGTGCCACCAGCAGCCCACTTACCGACAGAGCTAATGGCTACACCTTC. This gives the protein CATSSPLTDRANGYTF.

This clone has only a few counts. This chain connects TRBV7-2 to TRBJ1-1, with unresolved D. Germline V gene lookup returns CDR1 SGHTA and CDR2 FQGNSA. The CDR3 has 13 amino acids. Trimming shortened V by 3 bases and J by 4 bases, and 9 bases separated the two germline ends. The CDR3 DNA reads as TGTGCCAGCAGCTTTAGCCCGCCCACTGAAGCTTTCTTT. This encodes CASSFSPPTEAFF.